This T cell receptor beta chain was identified during a study of blood T cell repertoires in COVID-19. Overall study context: From the United States, Italy and Spain came samples of acute and convalescent COVID-19. Nucleic acid was either cDNA or gDNA, and it came from T cells, B-cell-depleted T cells, or PBMCs.

Sequenced by immunoSEQ multiplex PCR; TCRdb stores in-frame clones only, minus some. The sample shows 200,000 to 250,000 clones, 70% to 90% of them seen only once. The CDR3 is 13 amino acids. The junction had 7 bases not matched to a gene; V was cut back by 7 bases and J by 9 bases. The germline V gene encodes CDR1 SNHLY and CDR2 FYNNEI. The V call is TRBV2, the J call TRBJ1-5, with TRBD1 identical over 9 bases. Sequenced input: peripheral blood. The clonotype was recovered from a woman in her thirties or forties with acute or convalescent COVID-19. This CDR3 reads CASNGQGLRPQHF. In DNA, the CDR3 is TGTGCCAGCAATGGACAGGGGCTCCGGCCCCAGCATTTT.